This T cell receptor (beta chain) was recovered during a study of blood T cell repertoires in COVID-19. Study-level information: Donors in the United States, Italy and Spain gave samples during acute or convalescent COVID-19. PBMCs, B-cell-depleted T cells, or T cells were the source of the cDNA or gDNA that made up the material.

Ages ranged from roughly 18 to 100 years, with residence in about two dozen US areas. Clones were read by immunoSEQ multiplex PCR, and TCRdb kept only the in-frame ones, dropping some. There are 300,000 to 500,000 clones in the sample; 85% to 90% occur only once, and 0.95% to 1% lies in the top ten. This CDR3 spans 15 amino acids. The J segment lost 6 bases and the V segment lost 0 bases, leaving 8 bases of the junction unmatched. Germline assignment: CDR1 SGDLS and CDR2 YYNGEE. The chain recombines TRBV9 with TRBJ1-1; 7 nucleotides agree with TRBD1. This sequence originates from a woman aged 25 to 39 with acute COVID-19. Sequencing used PBMCs or T cells enriched from blood (not recorded which). CDR3 DNA sequence: TGTGCCAGCAGCGTAGGCAGGGGGAGTGGGTCTGAAGCTTTCTTT. Translated: CASSVGRGSGSEAFF.